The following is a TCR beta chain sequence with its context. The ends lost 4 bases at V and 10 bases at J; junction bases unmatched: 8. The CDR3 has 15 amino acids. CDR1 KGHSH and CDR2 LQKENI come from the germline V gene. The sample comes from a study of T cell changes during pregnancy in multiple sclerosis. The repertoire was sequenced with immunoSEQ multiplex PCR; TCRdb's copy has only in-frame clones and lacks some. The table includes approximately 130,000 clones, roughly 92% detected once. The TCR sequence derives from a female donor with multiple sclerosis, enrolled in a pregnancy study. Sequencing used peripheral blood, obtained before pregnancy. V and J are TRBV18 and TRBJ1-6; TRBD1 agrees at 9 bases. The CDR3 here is CASSQTGTGNSPLHF. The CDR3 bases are TGTGCCAGCTCACAAACCGGGACAGGGAACTCACCCCTCCACTTT.